This TCR beta chain came from a study of cytotoxic CD8 clonotypes in ibrutinib-treated CLL. Across the whole study: The sample average was about 260,000 productive templates and 85,000 to 100,000 productive rearrangements.

Clones were read by immunoSEQ multiplex PCR, and TCRdb kept only the in-frame ones, dropping some. Here the sample spans approximately 200,000 clones, about 72% being singletons. Germline-derived CDR1 and CDR2 are SGHVS and FNYEAQ. The CDR3 loop spans 17 amino acids. Trimming removed 5 bases from V and 0 bases from J; junction bases left unmatched: 8. As regards this clone: Its cognate antigen is unknown.

The authors obtained about 1.9 micrograms of genomic DNA from cryopreserved PBMCs for TCR beta libraries. Study-wide results and limits: A rise in clonality was seen at ibrutinib response, and a fall back toward baseline was seen at progression.

The sequence was obtained from a human donor with chronic lymphocytic leukemia. Sequencing was performed on PBMCs, taken after 24 months of ibrutinib treatment. The gene calls are TRBV7-6 and TRBJ2-3; 10 bases line up with TRBD2. This CDR3 reads CASSTVTSGFSTDTQYF. The CDR3 nucleotides read TGTGCCAGCAGCACCGTGACTAGCGGGTTTAGCACAGATACGCAGTATTTT.